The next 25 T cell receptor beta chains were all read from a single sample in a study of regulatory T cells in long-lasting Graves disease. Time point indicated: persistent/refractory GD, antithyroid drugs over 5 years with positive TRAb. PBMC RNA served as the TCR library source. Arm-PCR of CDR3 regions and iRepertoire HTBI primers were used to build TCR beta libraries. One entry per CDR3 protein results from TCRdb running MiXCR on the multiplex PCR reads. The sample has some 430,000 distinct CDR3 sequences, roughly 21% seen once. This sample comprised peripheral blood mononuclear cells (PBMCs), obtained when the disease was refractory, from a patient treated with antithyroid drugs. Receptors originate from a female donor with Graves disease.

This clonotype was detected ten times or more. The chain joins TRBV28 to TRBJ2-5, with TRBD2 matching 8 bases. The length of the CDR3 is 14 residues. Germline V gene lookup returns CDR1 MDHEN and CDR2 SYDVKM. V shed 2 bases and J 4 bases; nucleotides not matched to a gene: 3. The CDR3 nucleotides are TGTGCCAGCAGTTTACGGGGGGGGAGAGAGACCCAGTACTTC. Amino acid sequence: CASSLRGGRETQYF.

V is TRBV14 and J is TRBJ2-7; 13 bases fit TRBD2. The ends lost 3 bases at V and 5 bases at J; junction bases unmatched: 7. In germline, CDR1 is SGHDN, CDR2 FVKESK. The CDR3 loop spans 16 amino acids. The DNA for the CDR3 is TGTGCCAGCAGCCAGACGACTAGCGGGAGGCTACACGAGCAGTACTTC. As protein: CASSQTTSGRLHEQYF.

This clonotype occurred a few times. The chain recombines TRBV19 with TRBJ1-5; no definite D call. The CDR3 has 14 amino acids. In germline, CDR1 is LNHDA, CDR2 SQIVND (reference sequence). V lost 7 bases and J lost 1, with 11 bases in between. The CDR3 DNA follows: TGTGCCAGTAATTTAGTCCGGAGCAATCAGCCCCAGCATTTT. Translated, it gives CASNLVRSNQPQHF.

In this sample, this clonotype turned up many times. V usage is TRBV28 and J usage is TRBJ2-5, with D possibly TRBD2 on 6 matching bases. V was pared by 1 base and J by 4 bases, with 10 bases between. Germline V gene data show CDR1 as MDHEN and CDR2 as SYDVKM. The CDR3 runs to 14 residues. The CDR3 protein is CASSLYPRGETQYF. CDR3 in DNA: TGTGCCAGCAGTTTATACCCGCGGGGAGAGACCCAGTACTTC. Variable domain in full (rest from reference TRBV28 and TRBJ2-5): DVKVTQSSRYLVKRTGEKVFLECVQDMDHENMFWYRQDPGLGLRLIYFSYDVKMKEKGDIPEGYSVSREKKERFSLILESASTNQTSMYLCASSLYPRGETQYFGPGTRLLVL.

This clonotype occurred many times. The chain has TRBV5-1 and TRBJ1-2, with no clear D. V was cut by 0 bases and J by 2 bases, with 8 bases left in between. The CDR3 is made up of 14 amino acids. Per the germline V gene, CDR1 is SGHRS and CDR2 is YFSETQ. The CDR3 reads CASSLGVGNYGYTF. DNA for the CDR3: TGCGCCAGCAGCTTGGGTGTGGGAAACTATGGCTACACCTTC. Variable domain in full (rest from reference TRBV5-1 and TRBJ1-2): KAGVTQTPRYLIKTRGQQVTLSCSPISGHRSVSWYQQTPGQGLQFLFEYFSETQRNKGNFPGRFSGRQFSNSRSEMNVSTLELGDSALYLCASSLGVGNYGYTFGSGTRLTVV.

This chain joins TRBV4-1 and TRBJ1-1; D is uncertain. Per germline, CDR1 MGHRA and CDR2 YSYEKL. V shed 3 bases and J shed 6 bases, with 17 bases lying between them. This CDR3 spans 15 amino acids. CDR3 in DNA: TGCGCCAGCAGCCACCAACCTCACGAAACCTCTGAAGCTTTCTTT. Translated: CASSHQPHETSEAFF.

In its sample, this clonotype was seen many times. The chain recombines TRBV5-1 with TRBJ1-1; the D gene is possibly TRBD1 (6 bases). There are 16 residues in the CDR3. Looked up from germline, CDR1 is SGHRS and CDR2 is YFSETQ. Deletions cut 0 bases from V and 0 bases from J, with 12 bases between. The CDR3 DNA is TGCGCCAGCAGCTTGGATAGGGGGGATATGAACACTGAAGCTTTCTTT. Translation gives CASSLDRGDMNTEAFF.

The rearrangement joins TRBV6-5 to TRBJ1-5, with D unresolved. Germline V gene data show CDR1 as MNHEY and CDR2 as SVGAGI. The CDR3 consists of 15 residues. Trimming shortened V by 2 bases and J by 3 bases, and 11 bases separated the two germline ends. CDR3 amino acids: CASSYAVSNNQPQHF. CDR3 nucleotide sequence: TGTGCCAGCAGTTACGCAGTGTCAAACAATCAGCCCCAGCATTTT.

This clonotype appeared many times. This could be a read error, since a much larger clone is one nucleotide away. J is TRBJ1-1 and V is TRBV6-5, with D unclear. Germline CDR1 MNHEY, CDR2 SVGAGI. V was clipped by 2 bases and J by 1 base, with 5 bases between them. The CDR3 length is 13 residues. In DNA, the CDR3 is TGTGCCAGCAGTTACGAGAAGAACACTGAAGCTTTCTTT. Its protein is CASSYEKNTEAFF.

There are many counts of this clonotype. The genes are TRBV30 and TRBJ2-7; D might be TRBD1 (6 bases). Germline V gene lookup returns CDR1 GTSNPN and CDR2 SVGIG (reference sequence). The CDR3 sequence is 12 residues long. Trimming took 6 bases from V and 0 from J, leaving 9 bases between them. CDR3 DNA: TGTGCCTGCAACAGGGACTCCTACGAGCAGTACTTC. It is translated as CACNRDSYEQYF.

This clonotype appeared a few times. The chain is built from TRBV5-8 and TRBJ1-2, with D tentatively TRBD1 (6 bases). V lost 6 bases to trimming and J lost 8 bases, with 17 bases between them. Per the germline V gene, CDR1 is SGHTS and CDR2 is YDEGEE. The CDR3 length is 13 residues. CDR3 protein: CASTRQASFGYTF. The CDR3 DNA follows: TGTGCCAGCACTCGACAGGCGTCCTTCGGCTACACCTTC.

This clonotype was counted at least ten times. CDR3 residues: CSARDMGLGTAEAFF. As DNA, the CDR3 is TGCAGTGCTAGAGATATGGGACTTGGGACCGCTGAAGCTTTCTTT. The V call is TRBV20-1, the J call TRBJ1-1, with D tentatively TRBD1 (5 bases). Trimming pared 0 bases from V and 6 bases from J, leaving 17 bases between. The CDR3 covers 15 residues. Germline V CDR1 and CDR2: DFQATT, SNEGSKA (reference sequence).

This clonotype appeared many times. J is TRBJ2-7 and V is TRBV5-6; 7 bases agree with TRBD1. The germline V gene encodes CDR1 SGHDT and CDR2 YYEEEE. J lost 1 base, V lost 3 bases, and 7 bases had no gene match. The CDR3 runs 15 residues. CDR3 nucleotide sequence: TGTGCCAGCAGCTCGACAGGGCAAGATTCCTACGAGCAGTACTTC. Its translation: CASSSTGQDSYEQYF.

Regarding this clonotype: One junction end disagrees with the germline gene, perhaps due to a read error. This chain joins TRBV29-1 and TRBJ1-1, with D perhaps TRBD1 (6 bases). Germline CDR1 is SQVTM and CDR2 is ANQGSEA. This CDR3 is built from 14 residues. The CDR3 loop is CSIEERQGNTGAFF. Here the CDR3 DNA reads TGCAGCATTGAAGAACGGCAGGGGAACACTGGAGCTTTCTTT.

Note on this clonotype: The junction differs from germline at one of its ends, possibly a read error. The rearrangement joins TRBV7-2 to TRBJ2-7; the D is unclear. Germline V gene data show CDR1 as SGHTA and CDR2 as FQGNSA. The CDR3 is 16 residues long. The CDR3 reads CASSPFSVTMGYEQCF. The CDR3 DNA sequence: TGTGCCAGCAGCCCTTTTTCGGTAACAATGGGCTACGAGCAGTGCTTC.

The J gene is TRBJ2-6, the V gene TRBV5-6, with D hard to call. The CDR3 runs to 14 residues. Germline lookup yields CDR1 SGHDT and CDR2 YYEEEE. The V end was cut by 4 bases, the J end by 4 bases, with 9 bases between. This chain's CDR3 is CASSTDTGANVLTF. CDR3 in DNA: TGTGCCAGCAGCACAGACACCGGGGCCAACGTCCTGACTTTC.

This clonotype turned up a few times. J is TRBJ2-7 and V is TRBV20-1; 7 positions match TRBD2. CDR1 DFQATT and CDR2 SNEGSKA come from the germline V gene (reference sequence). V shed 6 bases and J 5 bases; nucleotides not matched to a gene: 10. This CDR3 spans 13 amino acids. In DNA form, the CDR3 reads TGCAGTGCCATGGGTGCTGCGGGAGACGAGCAGTACTTC. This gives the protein CSAMGAAGDEQYF.

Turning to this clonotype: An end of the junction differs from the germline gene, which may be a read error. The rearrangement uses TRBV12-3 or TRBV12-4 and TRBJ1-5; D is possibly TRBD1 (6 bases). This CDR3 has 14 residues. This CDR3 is CTSSLLGGGQPQHF. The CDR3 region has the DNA TGTACCAGCAGTTTATTGGGGGGCGGTCAGCCCCAGCATTTT.

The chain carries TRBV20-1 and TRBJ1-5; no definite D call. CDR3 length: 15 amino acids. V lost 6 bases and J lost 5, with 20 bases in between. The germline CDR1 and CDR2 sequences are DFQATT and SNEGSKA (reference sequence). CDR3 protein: CSAPTRWWEDQPQHF. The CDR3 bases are TGCAGTGCCCCAACCCGGTGGTGGGAGGATCAGCCCCAGCATTTT.

The CDR3 nucleotides read TGTGCCAGCACTCACCACGGAACAGATACGCAGTATTTT. The encoded protein is CASTHHGTDTQYF. V usage is TRBV27 and J usage is TRBJ2-3, with D unclear. This CDR3 comprises 13 residues. The germline CDR1 and CDR2 sequences are MNHEY and SMNVEV (reference sequence). Between the trimmed V and J ends, which lost 7 bases and 3 bases, there was a span of 11 bases.

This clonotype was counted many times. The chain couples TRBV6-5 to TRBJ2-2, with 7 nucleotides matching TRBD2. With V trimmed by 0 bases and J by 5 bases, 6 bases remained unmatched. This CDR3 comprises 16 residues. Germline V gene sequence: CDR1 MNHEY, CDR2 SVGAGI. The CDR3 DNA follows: TGTGCCAGCAGTTACTCGAGCGGGGCAGTTACCGGGGAGCTGTTTTTT. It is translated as CASSYSSGAVTGELFF.

The CDR3 protein is CASLPTSDKSTGELFF. The CDR3 nucleotides are TGTGCCAGCCTCCCTACTAGCGATAAGAGTACCGGGGAGCTGTTTTTT. The rearrangement uses TRBV27 and TRBJ2-2; 7 bases align to TRBD2. Per the germline V gene, CDR1 is MNHEY and CDR2 is SMNVEV (reference sequence). V lost 8 bases to trimming and J lost 5 bases; unmatched junction nucleotides: 14. CDR3 length equals 16 residues.

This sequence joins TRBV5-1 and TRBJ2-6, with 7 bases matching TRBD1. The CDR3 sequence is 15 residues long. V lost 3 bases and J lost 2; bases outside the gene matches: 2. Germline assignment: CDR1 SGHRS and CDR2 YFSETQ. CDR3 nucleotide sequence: TGCGCCAGCAGCTGGGACAGTGCTGGGGCCAACGTCCTGACTTTC. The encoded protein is CASSWDSAGANVLTF.

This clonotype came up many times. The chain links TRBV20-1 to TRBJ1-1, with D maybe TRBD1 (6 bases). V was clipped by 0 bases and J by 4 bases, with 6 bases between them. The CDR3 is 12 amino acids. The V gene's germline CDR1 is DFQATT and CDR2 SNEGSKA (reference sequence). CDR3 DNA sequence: TGCAGTGCTAGAGAAGGGGGCACTGAAGCTTTCTTT. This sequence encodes CSAREGGTEAFF.

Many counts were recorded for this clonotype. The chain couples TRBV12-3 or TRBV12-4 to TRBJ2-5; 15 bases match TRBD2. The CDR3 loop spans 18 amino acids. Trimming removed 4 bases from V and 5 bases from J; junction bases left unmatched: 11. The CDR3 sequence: CASSSSRTSGRAFETQYF. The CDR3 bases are TGTGCCAGCAGTTCTAGCCGGACTAGCGGGAGGGCCTTTGAGACCCAGTACTTC.